Presented here are 3 T cell receptor beta chains from one specimen sequenced in a study of CD8+CD57+ T cells in acquired aplastic anemia. Sequenced patients had shown CD8+CD57+ cell expansion by flow cytometry. Genomic DNA provided the template from which TCR beta VDJ and CDR3 profiles were obtained. TCRdb fed the reads into MiXCR, producing one record per CDR3 protein. The data show 150,000 or so distinct CDR3 sequences, with 40% to 60% seen just once and roughly 30% held by the top ten. The specimen was sorted CD4+, CD8+, or CD8+CD57+ T cells (not recorded which) from PBMCs. The receptors come from a human donor with aplastic anemia.

This clonotype was detected many times. V and J are TRBV2 and TRBJ2-1; D possibly matches TRBD1 or TRBD2 (5 bases each). The V gene lost 6 bases and the J gene lost 4 bases, with 16 bases spanning the gap. CDR3 length equals 15 residues. The germline V gene encodes CDR1 SNHLY and CDR2 FYNNEI. The CDR3, as DNA: TGTGCCAGCAGCCGGGACCAAATAGGGTACAATGAGCAGTTCTTC. Encoded protein: CASSRDQIGYNEQFF.

DNA of the CDR3: TGTGCCAGCAGTCGCACCGGGACTGCACCTTCCACAGATACGCAGTATTTT. It encodes CASSRTGTAPSTDTQYF. This chain uses TRBV11-1 with TRBJ2-3; maybe TRBD2 (6 bases). Germline V lookup: CDR1 SGHAT, CDR2 FQDESV (reference sequence). This CDR3 contains 17 residues. Trimming removed 6 bases at V and 2 bases at J, with 21 bases between.

This clonotype was seen repeatedly, ten times or more. The V and J genes are TRBV19 and TRBJ2-1, with D possibly matching TRBD1 (6 bases). Trimming stripped 6 bases from V and 12 bases from J, with 24 bases between. Germline CDR1 reads LNHDA; CDR2 reads SQIVND (reference sequence). The CDR3 extends over 15 amino acids. The CDR3 DNA reads TGTGCCAGTAGCCAAACCGGGACACTCACCGATGGGCAGTTCTTC. Its protein is CASSQTGTLTDGQFF.